This TCR beta chain was sequenced for a study of spatial heterogeneity in lung cancer. Study context: A unique TCR and UMI combination showed up more than ten times in raw reads, on average.

Each CDR3 protein gets one entry after TCRdb re-called the 5' RACE reads with MiXCR. Among 15,000 to 20,000 distinct CDR3 sequences, about 7% were seen once, and the ten largest hold under 25%. Study observations and caveats: Tumor mutation counts were tracked by expanded intratumoral alpha and beta TCR counts. Expanded TCR counts, ubiquitous and regional, correlated respectively with ubiquitous and regional nonsynonymous mutation counts.

This clonotype occurred many times. Its antigen is unknown. This sample's time point: sample taken at primary tumor resection. The CDR3 has 15 residues. The junction had 8 bases not matched to a gene; V was cut back by 8 bases and J by 1 base. Germline values: CDR1 MNHEY, CDR2 SVGAGI. Here the sequenced sample was lung tumor tissue, taken at surgery. The chain couples TRBV6-5 to TRBJ2-7; 10 bases are shared with TRBD2. The source of this sequence is a female donor with early-stage non-small cell lung cancer. The CDR3 nucleotides read TGTGCCAGCGGTCGTAGCGGGGGGCTGTCCTACGAGCAGTACTTC. Its translation is CASGRSGGLSYEQYF.